This T cell receptor (beta chain) was observed in a study of blood T cells in healthy people across ages. Together with a sample-barcoded 5' primer, a J-beta primer mix was included in a second PCR lasting about 7 to 12 cycles. Each CDR3 protein gets one entry after TCRdb re-called the 5' RACE reads with MiXCR. The sample contains around 1.5 million distinct CDR3 sequences, approximately 59% of which appear only once. The CDR3 consists of 17 residues. Germline values: CDR1 SQVTM, CDR2 ANQGSEA. V was shortened by 4 bases and J by 0 bases, with 21 bases between the two germline ends. Material: blood. The sequence was obtained from a man between 18 and 35 years old in good health. The V call is TRBV29-1, the J call TRBJ1-1; TRBD1 might be the D (5 bases). CDR3 sequence reads: CSVVGVVAAIMNTEAFF. In DNA, the CDR3 is TGCAGCGTTGTGGGGGTGGTGGCCGCTATCATGAACACTGAAGCTTTCTTT.